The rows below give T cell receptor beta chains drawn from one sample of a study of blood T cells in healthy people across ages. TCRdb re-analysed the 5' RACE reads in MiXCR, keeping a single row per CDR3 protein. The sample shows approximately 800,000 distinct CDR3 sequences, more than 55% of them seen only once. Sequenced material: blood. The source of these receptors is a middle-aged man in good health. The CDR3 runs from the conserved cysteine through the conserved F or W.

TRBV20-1 CSASGAYGYTF
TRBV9 CASRSNSYEQYF
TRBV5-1 CASSSNRDRGSDTQYF
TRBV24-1 CATRGDRGANEQFF
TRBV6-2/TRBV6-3 CASSLQQGFNEQFF
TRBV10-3 CAIGVGQPNQPQHF
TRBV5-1 CASSPTMDRVGTDTQYF
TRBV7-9 CASSSGKDRQVNYGYTF
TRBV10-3 CATRGAIGGSYEQYF
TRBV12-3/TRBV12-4 CASSLRDSNYNEQFF
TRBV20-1 CSATGTGRSDTQYF
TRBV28 CASSFQQEDQPQHF
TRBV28 CASSQGFSGANVLTF
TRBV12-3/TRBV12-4 CASREGGASDTQYF
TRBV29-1 CSVGQGVAEKLFF
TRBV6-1 CASMYRGPSDTQYF
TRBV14 CASSQVQQETQYF
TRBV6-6 CASSRDLDQADTQYF
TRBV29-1 CSVVQRSTETQNF
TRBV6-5 CASRNYNYGYTF
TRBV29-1 CSVQPSGSSETQYF
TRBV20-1 CNARLAGETQYF
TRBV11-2 CASSLGVLAKNIQYF
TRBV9 CASSASGSPYEQYF
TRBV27 CASSLGTTGVNTEAFF
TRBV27 CASSLNPRTGAHYGYTF
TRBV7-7 CASSLEGQAFQETQYF
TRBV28 CASRIYTEAFF
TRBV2 CASRDRGGSYNEQYF